The source of this T cell receptor (beta chain) is a study of early T cells in non-severe SARS-CoV-2 infection. Study background: Bulk RNA from unsorted whole blood was sequenced; chains were unpaired.

Notes on the study in general: Matching against VDJdb likely underestimated virus-specific expansions, favoring anti-spike CD8.

This clonotype was picked up a small number of times. Its antigen remains unknown. cDNA molecules, individually, were tagged with unique molecular identifiers. TCRdb re-called the 5' RACE reads through MiXCR, storing one row per CDR3 protein. The data hold 35,000 to 45,000 distinct CDR3 sequences, with roughly 6% observed a single time. The sequence was obtained from an adult who was a healthcare worker with PCR-confirmed SARS-CoV-2 infection or an uninfected control (not recorded which). Sequenced material: whole blood, taken at baseline.

The CDR3 is CASSGGRTDTQYF. The CDR3 DNA sequence: TGTGCCAGTAGCGGGGGGCGCACAGATACGCAGTATTTT. The rearrangement joins TRBV7-2 to TRBJ2-3, with 10 bases fitting TRBD2. Germline V gene lookup returns CDR1 SGHTA and CDR2 FQGNSA. The CDR3 sequence is 13 residues long. V lost 9 bases to trimming and J lost 1 base; unmatched junction nucleotides: 1.